The 2 T cell receptor beta chains presented below share a single source sample, sequenced in a study of memory CD4+ T cells and cytomegalovirus serostatus. Generated by immunoSEQ multiplex PCR, the TCRdb table keeps only in-frame clones and is missing some. The table has about 25,000 clones, approximately 72% seen once. The sort gate was single viable CD3+CD4+CD8-CD45RO+ cells for memory CD4+ T cells. Sequencing used memory CD4+ T cells from blood. The source is an adult in good health and CMV-seronegative.

This clone was counted only a few times. The chain links TRBV6-1 to TRBJ1-1; no definite D call. The V and J ends lost 5 bases and 2 bases respectively, with 6 bases between them. The germline gives CDR1 MNHNS, CDR2 SASEGT. The CDR3 consists of 12 residues. The CDR3 DNA follows: TGTGCCAGCAGTTCAGATAACACTGAAGCTTTCTTT. Protein product: CASSSDNTEAFF.

This CDR3 is CASSLDGVSFNEQFF. CDR3 in DNA: TGTGCCAGCAGCTTAGACGGAGTTAGTTTCAATGAGCAGTTCTTC. The V gene is TRBV11-3, the J gene TRBJ2-1; unclear D gene. CDR1 and CDR2 from the germline V gene are SGHNT and YENEEA. V was pared by 0 bases and J by 6 bases, with 12 bases between. The CDR3 covers 15 residues.